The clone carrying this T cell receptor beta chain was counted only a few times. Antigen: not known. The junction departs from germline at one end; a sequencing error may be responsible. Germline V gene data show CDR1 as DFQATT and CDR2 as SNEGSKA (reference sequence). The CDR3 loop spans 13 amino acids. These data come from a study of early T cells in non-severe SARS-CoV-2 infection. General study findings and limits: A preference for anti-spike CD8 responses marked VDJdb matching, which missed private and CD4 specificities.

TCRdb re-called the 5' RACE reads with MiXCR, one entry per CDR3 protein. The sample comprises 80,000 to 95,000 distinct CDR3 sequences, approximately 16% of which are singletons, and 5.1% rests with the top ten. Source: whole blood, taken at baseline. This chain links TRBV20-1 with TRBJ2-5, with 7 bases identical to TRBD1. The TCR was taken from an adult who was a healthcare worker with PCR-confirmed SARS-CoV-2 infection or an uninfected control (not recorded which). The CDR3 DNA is TGCAGTGCTGGAGAGGGGGCACGAGAGACCCAGTACTTC. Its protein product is CSAGEGARETQYF.